The entry below gives a single T cell receptor beta chain sequence along with its context. What it binds is unknown. The CDR3 loop spans 15 amino acids. Germline V gene data show CDR1 as SGHTA and CDR2 as FQGNSA. After removal of 3 bases from V and 7 bases from J, the junction contained 7 bases not matched to a gene. This entry belongs to a study of spatial heterogeneity in lung cancer. Whole-study results and caveats: Tumor T-cell coverage was an estimated 7% or so for alpha and 13% for beta chains. Mutation tallies in tumors tracked expanded intratumoral alpha and beta TCR counts.

TCRdb re-derived calls from the 5' RACE reads in MiXCR, one entry per CDR3 protein. Counted here are approximately 3,000 distinct CDR3 sequences, approximately 12% occurring once; the ten biggest clones make up approximately 22%. Time point here: sample taken at primary tumor resection. Researchers sequenced whole RNA taken from tumor, nontumor lung or frozen PBMC without sorting. The TCR comes from a male donor with early-stage non-small cell lung cancer. Sequenced material: lung tumor tissue, taken at surgery. The V and J genes are TRBV7-2 and TRBJ2-2; 8 nucleotides agree with TRBD1. CDR3 bases: TGTGCCAGCAGCTTCAGGGGGCAAATCAGCGGGGAGCTGTTTTTT. Translated, it gives CASSFRGQISGELFF.